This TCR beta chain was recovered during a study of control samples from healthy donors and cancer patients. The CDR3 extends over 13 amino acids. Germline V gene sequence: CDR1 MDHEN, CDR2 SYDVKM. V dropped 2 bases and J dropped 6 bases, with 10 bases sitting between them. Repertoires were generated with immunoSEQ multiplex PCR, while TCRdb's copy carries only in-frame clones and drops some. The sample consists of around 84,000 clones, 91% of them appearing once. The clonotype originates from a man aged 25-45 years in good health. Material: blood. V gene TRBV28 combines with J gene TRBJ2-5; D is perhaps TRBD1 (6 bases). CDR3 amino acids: CASSLGGEQTQYF. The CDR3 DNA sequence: TGTGCCAGCAGTTTAGGGGGCGAACAGACCCAGTACTTC. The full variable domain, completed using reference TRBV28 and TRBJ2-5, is DVKVTQSSRYLVKRTGEKVFLECVQDMDHENMFWYRQDPGLGLRLIYFSYDVKMKEKGDIPEGYSVSREKKERFSLILESASTNQTSMYLCASSLGGEQTQYFGPGTRLLVL.